This entry describes one TCR beta chain. Original handling: Amplification with reference gene primers provided the estimates of nucleated cell counts. Here immunoSEQ multiplex PCR was the method, and the copy in TCRdb shows in-frame clones only, minus some. Clone size and the V and J calls come from that table; the DNA yielded D and trimming. The sample records around 77,000 clones, more than 75% being singletons. The data stem from a study of blood T cell repertoires in COVID-19. About the study: There were acute and convalescent COVID-19 samples, and they came from the United States, Italy and Spain. T cells, B-cell-depleted T cells, or PBMCs provided the cDNA or gDNA that served as material.

This CDR3 comprises 14 residues. The germline V gene has CDR1 SGHTA and CDR2 FQGNSA. After removal of 5 bases from V and 8 bases from J, the junction contained 8 bases not matched to a gene. This sequence joins TRBV7-2 and TRBJ2-1, with 8 bases fitting TRBD1. Sequencing input: peripheral blood. This TCR came from a man between 65 and 79 years old with active or convalescent COVID-19. Written as DNA, the CDR3 is TGTGCCAGCAGCCCGGACAGGGCCCGCGATGAGCAGTTCTTC. Translated: CASSPDRARDEQFF.